This T cell receptor (beta chain) emerged from a study of blood T cell repertoires in COVID-19. Study summary: From the United States, Italy and Spain came samples of acute and convalescent COVID-19. Sample material is recorded as cDNA or gDNA derived from T cells, B-cell-depleted T cells, or PBMCs.

The authors' processing: Amplifying reference gene primers gave estimates of nucleated cell counts. This table comes from immunoSEQ multiplex PCR, and its TCRdb copy is limited to in-frame clones, with some not included. V and J calls and clone size are given by that table; D and trimming were obtained from the DNA. The table records tens of thousands of clones, roughly four fifths of them present only once. V was clipped by 1 base and J by 4 bases, with 7 bases between them. CDR3 length: 13 amino acids. CDR1 SGHTA and CDR2 FQGNSA come from the germline V gene. The V gene is TRBV7-2, the J gene TRBJ1-2; D unclear. Sequencing was performed on peripheral blood. The sequence was collected from a man between 60 and 75 years old with acute or convalescent COVID-19. The chain's CDR3 is CASSLELSYGYTF. CDR3 in DNA: TGTGCCAGCAGCTTAGAATTATCCTATGGCTACACCTTC.